One sample yielded the 32 T cell receptor beta chains listed below, sequenced in a study of beta chain features in type 1 diabetes. The entirety of the isolated RNA underwent reverse transcription, so expressed TCRB transcripts were sequenced. This table comes from immunoSEQ multiplex PCR, and its TCRdb copy is limited to in-frame clones, with some not included. The sample shows around 40,000 clones, roughly half of them seen only once. Sequenced sample: Tregs from blood. These TCRs come from a woman younger than 30 in good health.

This clone has a handful of counts. The chain combines TRBV7-9 with TRBJ1-4, with no clear D. V dropped 1 base and J dropped 8 bases, with 14 bases sitting between them. Germline loops: CDR1 SEHNR, CDR2 FQNEAQ (reference sequence). The length of the CDR3 is 15 residues. CDR3 in DNA: TGTGCCAGCAGCTTAGGGGCGGGTTCGATCGAAAAACTGTTTTTT. This translates into CASSLGAGSIEKLFF.

The J gene is TRBJ2-3, the V gene TRBV6-1; D is uncertain. Per germline, CDR1 MNHNS and CDR2 SASEGT. The V end lost 6 bases, the J end lost 0 bases, and 10 bases lay between the germline ends. CDR3 length equals 14 residues. CDR3: CASSLRYSTDTQYF. In nucleotides, the CDR3 is TGTGCCAGCAGCTTGAGGTATAGCACAGATACGCAGTATTTT.

This clone was counted a few times. This CDR3 is CASSRLAASTDTQYF. For the CDR3, the DNA is TGTGCCAGCAGTCGACTAGCGGCTAGCACAGATACGCAGTATTTT. The J gene is TRBJ2-3, the V gene TRBV6-5; 9 nucleotides line up with TRBD2. Germline V gene sequence: CDR1 MNHEY, CDR2 SVGAGI. V lost 5 bases and J lost 0; bases outside the gene matches: 3. The CDR3 spans 15 residues.

Of note for this clone: This CDR3 is also generated by other DNA sequences in the sample. The genes are TRBV27 and TRBJ1-5; possibly TRBD1 for D (6 bases). V was clipped by 8 bases and J by 5 bases, with 19 bases between them. Germline assignment: CDR1 MNHEY and CDR2 SMNVEV (reference sequence). CDR3 length: 15 amino acids. This CDR3 reads CASSSLGQSHQPQHF. In DNA form, the CDR3 reads TGTGCCAGCTCTTCCCTCGGACAGTCTCATCAGCCCCAGCATTTT.

Only a few counts were recorded for this clone. The V call is TRBV6-1, the J call TRBJ2-1; the D gene is possibly TRBD2 (6 bases). CDR3 length: 14 amino acids. The V gene's germline CDR1 is MNHNS and CDR2 SASEGT. Trimming removed 4 bases at V and 4 bases at J, with 11 bases between. CDR3 nucleotide sequence: TGTGCCAGCAGTGTGGCCGGGACTTACAATGAGCAGTTCTTC. It encodes CASSVAGTYNEQFF.

V and J are TRBV10-3 and TRBJ2-7; TRBD1 matches 9 bases. This CDR3 comprises 14 residues. CDR1 and CDR2 (germline): ENHRY, SYGVKD. Trimming removed 7 bases from V and 6 bases from J; junction bases left unmatched: 10. The CDR3 loop reads CAIKEGQGLGEQYF. The CDR3 nucleotides are TGTGCCATCAAGGAGGGACAGGGTTTAGGCGAGCAGTACTTC.

The chain couples TRBV7-2 to TRBJ1-5, with D uncertain. Germline CDR1 reads SGHTA; CDR2 reads FQGNSA. The CDR3 sequence is 16 residues long. Trimming removed 5 bases at V and 5 bases at J, with 19 bases between. CDR3 protein: CASSTTTPGVHQPQHF. CDR3 coding DNA: TGTGCCAGCAGCACGACTACCCCAGGCGTCCATCAGCCCCAGCATTTT.

Only a few counts were recorded for this clone. The chain links TRBV19 to TRBJ2-5; 9 bases line up with TRBD1. CDR3 size: 15 residues. The germline V gene encodes CDR1 LNHDA and CDR2 SQIVND (reference sequence). With 8 bases clipped from V and 5 bases from J, the junction kept 12 bases outside the gene matches. The CDR3 coding sequence is TGTGCCAGTGGACCGGGACAGGGAATTGGGGAGACCCAGTACTTC. It specifies CASGPGQGIGETQYF.

Only a few counts were recorded for this clone. The chain recombines TRBV30 with TRBJ1-5; no clear D. The V and J ends lost 0 bases and 2 bases respectively, with 11 bases between them. This CDR3 has 15 residues. Germline loops: CDR1 GTSNPN, CDR2 SVGIG (reference sequence). CDR3 nucleotide sequence: TGTGCCTGGAGTGTATTAGGCGGTCGCAATCAGCCCCAGCATTTT. This codes for CAWSVLGGRNQPQHF.

This clone has a handful of counts. The chain couples TRBV5-1 to TRBJ2-7; D is ambiguous. V was cut by 0 bases and J by 5 bases, with 12 bases left in between. This CDR3 has 14 residues. Per the germline V gene, CDR1 is SGHRS and CDR2 is YFSETQ. CDR3 residues: CASSLGALIHEQYF. CDR3 DNA: TGCGCCAGCAGCTTGGGGGCACTCATCCACGAGCAGTACTTC.

The chain combines TRBV16 with TRBJ2-1, with 9 bases identical to TRBD2. The CDR3 runs 16 residues. The germline CDR1 and CDR2 sequences are KGHSY and FQNENV. V shed 1 base, J shed 4 bases, and the junction held 5 bases outside the gene matches. The chain's CDR3 is CASSQLGSGGYNEQFF. CDR3 in DNA: TGTGCCAGCAGCCAATTGGGAAGCGGGGGGTACAATGAGCAGTTCTTC.

This clone was detected only a few times. This rearrangement joins TRBV6-1 to TRBJ1-1; D uncertain. This CDR3 region has 11 residues. V gave up 8 bases and J gave up 2 bases, with 6 bases separating them. Per the germline V gene, CDR1 is MNHNS and CDR2 is SASEGT. CDR3 bases: TGTGCCAGCTACTTTAACACTGAAGCTTTCTTT. Its protein is CASYFNTEAFF.

This clone was found once. This chain joins TRBV6-5 and TRBJ2-1; D gene unclear. The V and J ends lost 6 bases and 5 bases respectively, with 5 bases between them. The CDR3 is 11 residues long. Germline CDR1 MNHEY, CDR2 SVGAGI. CDR3 DNA: TGTGCCAGCAGGGAGAACAATGAGCAGTTCTTC. Protein sequence: CASRENNEQFF.

The chain carries TRBV7-9 and TRBJ2-5; D not resolved. The better agreement between TRBJ2-7 and the DNA end casts doubt on the J call. This CDR3 is 12 amino acids long. The germline CDR1 and CDR2 sequences are SEHNR and FQNEAQ (reference sequence). The DNA of the CDR3 is TGTGCCAGCAGCTTCCAATTCTACGAGCAGTACTTC. Translation gives CASSFQFYEQYF.

This clone has a handful of counts. V is TRBV5-1 and J is TRBJ2-7; 11 nucleotides align to TRBD1. Per the germline V gene, CDR1 is SGHRS and CDR2 is YFSETQ. Losses at the gene ends were 4 bases for V and 5 bases for J; bases not matched to a gene: 8. The CDR3 contains 15 residues. The CDR3 region is CASSPDRGRGNEQYF. The CDR3 region has the DNA TGCGCCAGCAGCCCGGACAGGGGGCGCGGAAACGAGCAGTACTTC.

The chain links TRBV6-1 to TRBJ2-5; a weak D match, TRBD2 (6 bases). The J call could be wrong; TRBJ2-7 is a better fit for the DNA end. CDR3 length: 13 residues. The germline gives CDR1 MNHNS, CDR2 SASEGT. CDR3 DNA: TGTGCCAGCACCCGGACTACCGCCTACGAGCAGTACTTC. Protein sequence: CASTRTTAYEQYF.

This chain connects TRBV7-2 to TRBJ1-1; possible D gene TRBD1, 5 bases. The V and J ends lost 3 bases and 1 base respectively, with 9 bases between them. Germline CDR1 reads SGHTA; CDR2 reads FQGNSA. This CDR3 is built from 14 residues. As DNA, the CDR3 is TGTGCCAGCAGCTTTGCAGGGAAGAACACTGAAGCTTTCTTT. Translation gives CASSFAGKNTEAFF.

This rearrangement joins TRBV7-2 to TRBJ2-7, with a possible D match to TRBD2 (6 bases). The CDR3 covers 16 residues. Germline CDR1 reads SGHTA; CDR2 reads FQGNSA. V was pared by 0 bases and J by 0 bases, with 12 bases between. This chain's CDR3 is CASSLAPWRGSYEQYF. The DNA for the CDR3 is TGTGCCAGCAGCTTAGCCCCCTGGCGGGGCTCCTACGAGCAGTACTTC.

The rearrangement links TRBV19 to TRBJ2-7; the match to TRBD1 covers 8 bases. CDR1 LNHDA and CDR2 SQIVND come from the germline V gene (reference sequence). The trim removed 6 bases at V and 3 bases at J, leaving 7 bases unmatched. The CDR3 is made up of 14 amino acids. CDR3 sequence (DNA): TGTGCCAGTAGCGATCAGGGGGCGGACTACGAGCAGTACTTC. Protein: CASSDQGADYEQYF.

The count of this clone is one. This chain connects TRBV2 to TRBJ2-5, with TRBD1 matching over 9 bases. Germline V gene lookup returns CDR1 SNHLY and CDR2 FYNNEI. This CDR3 is 13 amino acids long. V was pared by 6 bases and J by 5 bases, with 4 bases of the junction left unmatched. CDR3 loop: CASRVDRGETQYF. The DNA for the CDR3 is TGTGCCAGCAGAGTAGACAGGGGGGAGACCCAGTACTTC.

Only a few counts were recorded for this clone. J is TRBJ1-1 and V is TRBV6-1; 9 bases fit TRBD1. V shed 4 bases and J 0 bases; nucleotides not matched to a gene: 9. CDR3 length equals 17 residues. Looked up from germline, CDR1 is MNHNS and CDR2 is SASEGT. The CDR3 bases are TGTGCCAGCAGTGGATGGGACAGGGCATTGGTGAACACTGAAGCTTTCTTT. Protein sequence: CASSGWDRALVNTEAFF.

The chain carries TRBV10-3 and TRBJ2-5; D may be TRBD1 (6 bases). Trimming pared 4 bases from V and 0 bases from J, leaving 9 bases between. The CDR3 extends over 14 amino acids. The germline V gene has CDR1 ENHRY and CDR2 SYGVKD. CDR3 DNA sequence: TGTGCCATCAGTGCCGGACAGTACCAAGAGACCCAGTACTTC. Translation: CAISAGQYQETQYF.

This clone has only a few counts. J is TRBJ2-1 and V is TRBV28; weak D call: TRBD2 (7 bases). Germline V gene data show CDR1 as MDHEN and CDR2 as SYDVKM. CDR3 length: 13 amino acids. Trimming removed 11 bases at V and 2 bases at J, with 13 bases between. The CDR3 sequence: CASGAGAYNEQFF. The CDR3 nucleotides are TGTGCCTCGGGGGCGGGGGCCTACAATGAGCAGTTCTTC.

This clone was counted a single time. In DNA form, the CDR3 reads TGTGCCAGCAGTTTGCCCGCCTTGGAGGAGCAGTACTTC. Translation: CASSLPALEEQYF. The genes are TRBV28 and TRBJ2-7; D not resolved. V was cut by 3 bases and J by 7 bases, with 13 bases left in between. CDR1 and CDR2 (germline): MDHEN, SYDVKM. The CDR3 totals 13 residues. The variable domain in full, completed from reference TRBV28 and TRBJ2-7, reads DVKVTQSSRYLVKRTGEKVFLECVQDMDHENMFWYRQDPGLGLRLIYFSYDVKMKEKGDIPEGYSVSREKKERFSLILESASTNQTSMYLCASSLPALEEQYFGPGTRLTVT.

Only one count was recorded for this clone. The chain links TRBV2 to TRBJ2-3, with TRBD2 identical over 10 bases. The CDR3 consists of 21 residues. Germline CDR1 reads SNHLY; CDR2 reads FYNNEI. J lost 2 bases, V lost 8 bases, and 25 bases had no gene match. The CDR3, as DNA: TGTGCCAGCCACACACGGAGGGAGGCTAGCGGGAGTTCAGAATACACAGATACGCAGTATTTT. Translated, it gives CASHTRREASGSSEYTDTQYF.

J is TRBJ2-1 and V is TRBV7-6; D remains ambiguous. CDR1 SGHVS and CDR2 FNYEAQ come from the germline V gene. CDR3 length: 13 amino acids. Deletions cut 1 base from V and 6 bases from J, with 7 bases between. The CDR3 region is CASSLGAVNEQFF. CDR3 sequence (DNA): TGTGCCAGCAGCTTAGGGGCAGTCAATGAGCAGTTCTTC. Full variable domain (remainder filled in from reference TRBV7-6 and TRBJ2-1): GAGVSQSPRYKVTKRGQDVALRCDPISGHVSLYWYRQALGQGPEFLTYFNYEAQQDKSGLPNDRFSAERPEGSISTLTIQRTEQRDSAMYRCASSLGAVNEQFFGPGTRLTVL.

V is TRBV9 and J is TRBJ1-3; TRBD1 might be the D (5 bases). CDR1 and CDR2 (germline): SGDLS, YYNGEE. The CDR3 has 18 residues. Deletions cut 4 bases from V and 3 bases from J, with 23 bases between. CDR3 loop: CASSPGAYQRLGGNTIYF. The DNA of the CDR3 is TGTGCCAGCAGCCCTGGGGCATACCAAAGGCTCGGTGGAAACACCATATATTTT.

The chain carries TRBV9 and TRBJ2-4, with a tentative D call TRBD1 (5 bases). Germline V gene sequence: CDR1 SGDLS, CDR2 YYNGEE. The V and J ends lost 1 base and 6 bases respectively, with 11 bases between them. This CDR3 contains 14 residues. The CDR3 region is CASSVLGQGNIQYF. The CDR3 nucleotides are TGTGCCAGCAGCGTACTCGGGCAGGGAAACATTCAGTACTTC.

J is TRBJ2-6 and V is TRBV4-1; D might be TRBD1 (6 bases). The germline CDR1 and CDR2 sequences are MGHRA and YSYEKL. This CDR3 is built from 17 residues. V lost 4 bases and J 2 bases, leaving 15 bases between the germline ends. CDR3 in amino acids: CASSPGAGDAGANVLTF. The CDR3 DNA reads TGCGCCAGCAGCCCAGGTGCAGGGGACGCTGGGGCCAACGTCCTGACTTTC.

The chain couples TRBV30 to TRBJ1-3, with D tentatively TRBD1 (5 bases). The V end lost 4 bases, the J end lost 4 bases, and 14 bases lay between the germline ends. Germline-derived CDR1 and CDR2 are GTSNPN and SVGIG (reference sequence). There are 14 residues in the CDR3. Here the CDR3 reads CAWTNSGWGNTIYF. In DNA, the CDR3 is TGTGCCTGGACAAACTCAGGGTGGGGAAACACCATATATTTT.

V gene TRBV28 combines with J gene TRBJ2-1; 8 nucleotides match TRBD2. This CDR3 comprises 16 residues. CDR1 MDHEN and CDR2 SYDVKM come from the germline V gene. V gave up 8 bases and J gave up 8 bases; unmatched junction bases: 17. The CDR3 protein is CASGNTVAGTGDEQFF. CDR3 nucleotide sequence: TGTGCCAGCGGGAATACTGTAGCGGGAACCGGGGATGAGCAGTTCTTC.

There are a few counts of this clone. This chain joins TRBV7-2 and TRBJ2-5; the match to TRBD1 covers 8 bases. The end of the DNA aligns better with TRBJ2-7, so the J call may be wrong. Germline assignment: CDR1 SGHTA and CDR2 FQGNSA. The CDR3 runs 14 residues. The CDR3 DNA reads TGTGCCAGCAGCTCCGGACAGGGCAAGTACGAGCAGTACTTC. Residues: CASSSGQGKYEQYF.